Each of the 9 T cell receptor beta chains below was sequenced from the same sample in a study of blood T cell repertoires in COVID-19. Method: immunoSEQ multiplex PCR; TCRdb's copy keeps in-frame clones and lacks some. This table holds about 110,000 clones, roughly 80% found once. The specimen sequenced was peripheral blood. These receptors were collected from a man aged 65 to 79 with active or convalescent COVID-19.

V gene TRBV2 combines with J gene TRBJ2-4, with D perhaps TRBD2 (5 bases). V lost 0 bases, J lost 0 bases, and 9 bases lay in between. Germline CDR1 and CDR2: SNHLY and FYNNEI. CDR3 length equals 16 residues. For the CDR3, the DNA is TGTGCCAGCAGTGAAGCGCGTGGACTAGCCAAAAACATTCAGTACTTC. Translated, it gives CASSEARGLAKNIQYF. The variable domain in full, completed from reference TRBV2 and TRBJ2-4, reads EPEVTQTPSHQVTQMGQEVILRCVPISNHLYFYWYRQILGQKVEFLVSFYNNEISEKSEIFDDQFSVERPDGSNFTLKIRSTKLEDSAMYFCASSEARGLAKNIQYFGAGTRLSVL.

CDR3 sequence (DNA): TGTGCCAGCAGCTTATATCCTAGCGGGAGACGAGAGTCCTACAATGAGCAGTTCTTC. It is translated as CASSLYPSGRRESYNEQFF. The chain is built from TRBV7-3 and TRBJ2-1; 10 bases agree with TRBD2. Germline lookup yields CDR1 SGHTA and CDR2 FQGTGA. This CDR3 has 19 residues. J gave up 1 base and V 2 bases, and 11 bases lay outside the gene matches.

The genes are TRBV6-5 and TRBJ2-5; D may be TRBD1 (6 bases). Germline values: CDR1 MNHEY, CDR2 SVGAGI. Trimming left V 0 bases short and J 5 bases short, with 16 bases between. CDR3 length: 16 residues. This CDR3 reads CASSYSLGGYIETQYF. The CDR3 nucleotides are TGTGCCAGCAGTTACTCATTAGGGGGTTACATCGAGACCCAGTACTTC.

This chain links TRBV7-3 with TRBJ2-1; D remains unclear. V was clipped by 1 base and J by 1 base, with 11 bases between them. The CDR3 spans 16 residues. Germline values: CDR1 SGHTA, CDR2 FQGTGA. In DNA form, the CDR3 reads TGTGCCAGCAGCTTAAATACTCGAGCGTCCTACAATGAGCAGTTCTTC. This sequence encodes CASSLNTRASYNEQFF.

The V call is TRBV28, the J call TRBJ2-1; 7 positions match TRBD1. This CDR3 spans 17 amino acids. V lost 8 bases to trimming and J lost 6 bases; unmatched junction nucleotides: 19. CDR1 is MDHEN, CDR2 SYDVKM, per germline. The chain's CDR3 is CASGLDRFRLFGNEQFF. The DNA of the CDR3 is TGTGCCAGCGGCCTGGACAGGTTCCGGCTTTTTGGCAATGAGCAGTTCTTC.

This chain connects TRBV10-3 to TRBJ1-2, with TRBD1 identical over 11 bases. This CDR3 region has 15 residues. Germline V CDR1 and CDR2: ENHRY, SYGVKD. J was trimmed by 4 bases and V by 3 bases; bases with no gene match: 4. The CDR3 DNA is TGTGCCATCAGTGAAGGGACAGGGGGGCTCTATGGCTACACCTTC. Residues: CAISEGTGGLYGYTF.

The CDR3 reads CAWSLLTEYYFKAFF. DNA for the CDR3: TGTGCCTGGAGCTTACTGACAGAATATTACTTTAAAGCTTTCTTT. The rearrangement uses TRBV30 and TRBJ1-1, with D tentatively TRBD1 (5 bases). The V gene's germline CDR1 is GTSNPN and CDR2 SVGIG (reference sequence). Trimming stripped 3 bases from V and 9 bases from J, with 23 bases between. The CDR3 totals 15 residues.

V and J are TRBV6-5 and TRBJ2-7; D gene ambiguous. This CDR3 has 14 amino acids. Trimming cost V 0 bases and J 5 bases, with 11 bases left between them. Germline V gives CDR1 MNHEY, CDR2 SVGAGI. CDR3 amino acids: CASSYSRFEHEQYF. CDR3 bases: TGTGCCAGCAGTTACTCTCGGTTTGAGCACGAGCAGTACTTC.

In DNA, the CDR3 is TGTGCCAGCAGCCAGGCCACAGGGAGAGGGGCCAACGTCCTGACTTTC. Residues: CASSQATGRGANVLTF. The chain has TRBV4-2 and TRBJ2-6; TRBD1 is a possible D gene (6 bases). CDR1 LGHNA and CDR2 YNFKEQ come from the germline V gene. Trimming shortened V by 3 bases and J by 4 bases, and 13 bases separated the two germline ends. CDR3 length equals 16 residues.